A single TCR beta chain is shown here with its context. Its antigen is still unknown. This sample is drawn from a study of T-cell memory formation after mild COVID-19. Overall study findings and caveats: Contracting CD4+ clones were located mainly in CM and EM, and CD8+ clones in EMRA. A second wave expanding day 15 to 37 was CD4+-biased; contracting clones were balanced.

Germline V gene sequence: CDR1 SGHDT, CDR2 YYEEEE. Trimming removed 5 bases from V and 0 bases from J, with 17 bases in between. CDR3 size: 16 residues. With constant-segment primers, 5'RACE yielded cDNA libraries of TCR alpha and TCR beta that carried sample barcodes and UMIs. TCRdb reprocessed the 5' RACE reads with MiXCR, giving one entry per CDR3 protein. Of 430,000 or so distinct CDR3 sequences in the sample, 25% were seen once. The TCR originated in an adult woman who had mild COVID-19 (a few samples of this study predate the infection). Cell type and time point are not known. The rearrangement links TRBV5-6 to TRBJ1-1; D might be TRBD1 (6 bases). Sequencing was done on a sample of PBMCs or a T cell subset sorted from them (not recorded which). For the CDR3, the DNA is TGTGCCAGCAGGGGGGCGGCAGGGCACATGAACACTGAAGCTTTCTTT. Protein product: CASRGAAGHMNTEAFF.